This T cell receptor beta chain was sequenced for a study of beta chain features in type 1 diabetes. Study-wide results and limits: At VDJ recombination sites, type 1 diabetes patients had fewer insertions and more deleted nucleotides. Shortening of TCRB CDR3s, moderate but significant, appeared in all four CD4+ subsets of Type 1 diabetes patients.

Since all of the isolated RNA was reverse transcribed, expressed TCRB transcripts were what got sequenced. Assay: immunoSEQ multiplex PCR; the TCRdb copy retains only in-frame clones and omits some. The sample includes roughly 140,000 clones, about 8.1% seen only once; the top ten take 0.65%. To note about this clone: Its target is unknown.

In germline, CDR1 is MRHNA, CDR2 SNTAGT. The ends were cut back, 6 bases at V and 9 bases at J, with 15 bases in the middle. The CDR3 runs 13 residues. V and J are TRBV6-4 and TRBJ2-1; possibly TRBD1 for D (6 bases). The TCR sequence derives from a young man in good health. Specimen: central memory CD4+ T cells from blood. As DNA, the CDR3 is TGTGCCAGCAGCCCCACAGGGTTCGGTGAGCAGTTCTTC. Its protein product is CASSPTGFGEQFF.